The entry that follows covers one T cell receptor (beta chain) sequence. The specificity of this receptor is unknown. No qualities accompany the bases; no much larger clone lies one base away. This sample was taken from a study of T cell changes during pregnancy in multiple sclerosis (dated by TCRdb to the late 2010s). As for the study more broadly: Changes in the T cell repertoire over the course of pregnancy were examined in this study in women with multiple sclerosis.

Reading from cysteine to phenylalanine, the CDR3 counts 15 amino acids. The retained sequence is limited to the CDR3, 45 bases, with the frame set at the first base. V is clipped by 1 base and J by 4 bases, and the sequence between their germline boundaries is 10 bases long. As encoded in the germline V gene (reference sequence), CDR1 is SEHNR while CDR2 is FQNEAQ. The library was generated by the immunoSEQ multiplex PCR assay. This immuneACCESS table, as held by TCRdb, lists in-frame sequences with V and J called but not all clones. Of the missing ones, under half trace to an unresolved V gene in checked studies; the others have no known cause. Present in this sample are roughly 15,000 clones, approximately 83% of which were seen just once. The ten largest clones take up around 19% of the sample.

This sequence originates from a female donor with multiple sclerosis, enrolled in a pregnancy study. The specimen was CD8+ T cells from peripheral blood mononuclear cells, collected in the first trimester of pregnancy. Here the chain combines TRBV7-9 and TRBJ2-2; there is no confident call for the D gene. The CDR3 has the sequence CASSLDGWLTGELFF. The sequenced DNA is TGTGCCAGCAGCTTAGACGGGTGGCTCACCGGGGAGCTGTTTTTT.